This TCR beta chain was sequenced during a study of Ad26.COV2.S vaccination and SARS-CoV-2 variants. Whole-study context: The authors gave Ad26.COV2.S intramuscularly, either once or twice 56 days apart. Overall study findings and caveats: The study found similar non-spike TCR breadth in vaccine and placebo recipients.

Germline CDR1 reads SGHVS; CDR2 reads FNYEAQ. The V and J ends lost 5 bases and 5 bases respectively, with 16 bases between them. The CDR3 sequence is 15 residues long. Note on this clone: As yet, its antigen is unknown.

Assay used: immunoSEQ multiplex PCR; TCRdb lists only in-frame clones, some missing. The sample consists of 350,000 to 500,000 clones, 90% of them appearing once. Indicated treatment: some 19 received Ad26.COV2.S at low or high dose, single or two shots; a few received placebo; per-sample allocation not given. The investigators took samples on day 63 after the first vaccine or placebo injection. This chain links TRBV7-6 with TRBJ1-5; D is unresolved. The TCR sequence derives from a person aged 18-60 years who received the Ad26.COV2.S COVID-19 vaccine or a placebo. The source material was peripheral blood, sampled in a trial of Ad26.COV2.S vaccine versus placebo. CDR3 amino acids: CASSPHLSVDQPQHF. The CDR3 DNA reads as TGTGCCAGCAGCCCACACCTGAGTGTGGATCAGCCCCAGCATTTT.